This TCR beta chain was found in a study of shared clonotypes between healthy human individuals. Germline V gives CDR1 SNHLY, CDR2 FYNNEI. The CDR3 length is 16 residues. With 7 bases clipped from V and 5 bases from J, the junction kept 6 bases outside the gene matches. Measured with immunoSEQ multiplex PCR; TCRdb has only the in-frame clones, and not every one. The top ten hold 0.1% to 0.15% of the sample, which has millions of clones, 85% to 95% seen once. Sample: naive CD4+ T cells sorted from blood. Subset of the sample: CD45RA+ positively selected. This sequence was found in a man aged 18 to 30 in good health. The chain uses TRBV2 and TRBJ2-2; 14 bases match TRBD2. The CDR3 coding sequence is TGTGCCAGCACCCGGGGACTAGCGGGAGATACCGGGGAGCTGTTTTTT. This sequence encodes CASTRGLAGDTGELFF.